This T cell receptor (beta chain) was identified in a study of beta chain features in type 1 diabetes. Study in general: The study examined more than 100,000,000 sorted cells across all samples.

The V end lost 3 bases, the J end lost 3 bases, and 8 bases lay between the germline ends. Germline V gives CDR1 LNHDA, CDR2 SQIVND (reference sequence). This CDR3 contains 13 residues. Every isolated RNA sample was fully reverse transcribed, so sequencing captured expressed TCRB transcripts. The method was immunoSEQ multiplex PCR; TCRdb's version includes in-frame clones alone and lacks a portion of them. The sample lists under 300,000 clones; around 26% were seen once. The chain employs TRBV19 and TRBJ2-5; no firm D call. The TCR comes from a young man in good health. Sequenced material: central memory CD4+ T cells from blood. This CDR3 reads CASSISVEETQYF. In DNA form, the CDR3 reads TGTGCCAGTAGTATTTCGGTCGAAGAGACCCAGTACTTC.